Sequencing of this T cell receptor beta chain was carried out in a study of neoadjuvant anti-PD-1 for oral cavity cancer. Study background: Most patients had three to four biweekly doses of 3 mg/kg nivolumab before resection. Non-progressing patients received a fourth nivolumab dose near day 43, then surgery on days 50-56.

This CDR3 is 15 amino acids long. Germline-derived CDR1 and CDR2 are MGHDK and SYGVNS. V lost 1 base, J lost 4 bases, and 13 bases lay in between. Profiled with immunoSEQ multiplex PCR; TCRdb holds only in-frame clones, not every one. Of tens of thousands of clones listed, about four fifths are singletons. Patients had newly diagnosed, untreated stage II-IVA oral cavity squamous cell carcinoma. Patients had HPV-negative, locally advanced oral cavity squamous cell carcinoma. The V call is TRBV25-1, the J call TRBJ1-2; D is uncertain. Material: PBMCs, obtained before nivolumab (anti-PD-1) treatment. The sequence came from a person aged 35-79 years with oral cavity squamous cell carcinoma. In DNA, the CDR3 is TGTGCCAGCAGTGAATGGGTGGAGGGCTCCTATGGCTACACCTTC. This sequence encodes CASSEWVEGSYGYTF.